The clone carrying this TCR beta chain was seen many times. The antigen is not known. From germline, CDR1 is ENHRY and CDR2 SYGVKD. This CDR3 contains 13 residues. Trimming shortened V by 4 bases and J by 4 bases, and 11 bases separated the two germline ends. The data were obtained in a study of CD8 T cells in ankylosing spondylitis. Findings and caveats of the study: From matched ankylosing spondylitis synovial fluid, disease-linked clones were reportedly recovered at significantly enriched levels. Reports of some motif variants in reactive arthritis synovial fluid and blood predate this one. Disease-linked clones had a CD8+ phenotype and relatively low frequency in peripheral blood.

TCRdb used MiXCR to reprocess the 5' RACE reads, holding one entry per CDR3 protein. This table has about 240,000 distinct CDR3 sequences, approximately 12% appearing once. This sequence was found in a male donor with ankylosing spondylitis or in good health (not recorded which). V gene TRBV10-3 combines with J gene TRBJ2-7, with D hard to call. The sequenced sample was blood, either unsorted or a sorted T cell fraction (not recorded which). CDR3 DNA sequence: TGTGCCATCAGTGGGGCAAGATCGTACGAGCAGTACTTC. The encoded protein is CAISGARSYEQYF.